This T cell receptor beta chain was identified in a study of Tregs in tolerant kidney transplant recipients. Overall study results and limits: The small number of patients limits these findings pending further validation. Expanding Tregs on activated donor B cells appeared to best identify donor-specific TCRbeta clones.

Sequencing used immunoSEQ multiplex PCR; TCRdb keeps in-frame clones, though not all of them. The sample has about 240,000 clones, 80% to 85% seen once; the top ten hold around 0.68%. Unstimulated regulatory T cells (CD4+CD25+CD127-), CD4+CD25- non-regulatory cells, CD4 and CD8 cells were FACS-sorted from thawed PBMCs. On this clone: Its specificity is not known.

V was pared by 0 bases and J by 0 bases, with 7 bases between. The CDR3 consists of 15 residues. Germline CDR1 reads SGHRS; CDR2 reads YFSETQ. The sequencing input was CD4+ T cells from blood. The V gene is TRBV5-1, the J gene TRBJ1-5; D is unresolved. The sequence was obtained from a human donor in good health. The DNA for the CDR3 is TGCGCCAGCAGCTTGGTCGGGAATAGCAATCAGCCCCAGCATTTT. Translation: CASSLVGNSNQPQHF.